The 9 T cell receptor beta chains reported below all come from one sample, sequenced in a study of CD4 and CD8 cells across lung adenocarcinoma regions. TCRdb ran MiXCR on the PCR reads and lists one entry per CDR3 protein. The sample has roughly 25,000 distinct CDR3 sequences, 52% seen once. The sample consisted of CD4+ T cells from the center of a lung tumor. Receptors were obtained from a male donor with lung adenocarcinoma. The CD4 and CD8 labels of this study may be unreliable.

The CDR3 DNA follows: TGTGCCAGCAGTTGGAACGGACAGGAAAACACCCAGTACTTC. Translation: CASSWNGQENTQYF. The J gene is TRBJ2-5, the V gene TRBV27; 7 positions match TRBD1. Losses at the gene ends were 4 bases for V and 8 bases for J; bases not matched to a gene: 10. In germline, CDR1 is MNHEY, CDR2 SMNVEV (reference sequence). This CDR3 comprises 14 residues.

About this clonotype: A junction end diverges from the germline sequence, so it may reflect a read error. This chain uses TRBV6-4 with TRBJ2-1; the D is unclear. The CDR3 spans 13 residues. CDR1 and CDR2 from the germline V gene are MRHNA and SNTAGT. The CDR3 sequence is CASNEVSRDEQFF. The CDR3 DNA is TGTGCCAGCAATGAAGTGAGCAGAGATGAGCAGTTCTTT.

V usage is TRBV6-1 and J usage is TRBJ2-1; D uncertain. The J call may be incorrect, as the DNA end agrees better with TRBJ2-7. Germline values: CDR1 MNHNS, CDR2 SASEGT. The CDR3 is 13 amino acids. The DNA of the CDR3 is TGTGCCAGCAGTGAAAGTCGGCCATACGAGCAGTACTTC. It translates to CASSESRPYEQYF.

This clonotype counts as medium-sized. This chain connects TRBV27 to TRBJ1-2, with a possible D match to TRBD1 (6 bases). V dropped 6 bases and J dropped 4 bases, with 21 bases sitting between them. This CDR3 has 16 residues. From germline, CDR1 is MNHEY and CDR2 SMNVEV (reference sequence). Written as DNA, the CDR3 is TGTGCCAGCAGCCCTCAAATGGACAGACCGCTCTATGGCTACACCTTC. Amino acid sequence: CASSPQMDRPLYGYTF.

As to this clonotype: The junction does not match germline at one end; this may be a read error. The V call is TRBV6-1, the J call TRBJ2-5; D perhaps matches TRBD2 (6 bases). The CDR3 has 11 residues. CDR1 is MNHNS and CDR2 is SASEGT in the germline V gene. The DNA of the CDR3 is TGTGCCAGCAGTGACCGGGAGACTCAGTACTTC. Residues: CASSDRETQYF.

V and J are TRBV27 and TRBJ2-2; 7 nucleotides match TRBD1. The germline V gene has CDR1 MNHEY and CDR2 SMNVEV (reference sequence). Losses at the gene ends were 1 base for V and 16 bases for J; bases not matched to a gene: 18. The CDR3 totals 16 residues. CDR3 bases: TGTGCCAGCAGTTTATTTTTGGCGGTAAGGACAGGTAAGCAGTTTTTT. Protein: CASSLFLAVRTGKQFF.

By share, this clonotype counts as medium-sized. V and J are TRBV6-5 and TRBJ2-3, with D unresolved. V was pared by 1 base and J by 2 bases, with 7 bases between. CDR1 and CDR2 (germline): MNHEY, SVGAGI. This CDR3 is 14 amino acids long. This CDR3 is CASSYLHHTDTQYF. For the CDR3, the DNA is TGTGCCAGCAGTTACTTACATCACACAGATACGCAGTATTTT.

This clonotype has more than one count but fewer than ten. The chain combines TRBV6-1 with TRBJ2-3; D is uncertain. The CDR3 totals 15 residues. V was pared by 6 bases and J by 0 bases, with 13 bases between. Per germline, CDR1 MNHNS and CDR2 SASEGT. The CDR3 DNA reads as TGTGCCAGCAGCCTCCAGGCTGTGAGCACAGATACGCAGTATTTT. Translated, it gives CASSLQAVSTDTQYF.

In its sample, this clonotype was seen a few times. The J gene is TRBJ2-1, the V gene TRBV7-3; 7 positions agree with TRBD1. CDR1 is SGHTA and CDR2 is FQGTGA in the germline V gene. Trimming at V came to 8 bases and at J to 5 bases, leaving 9 bases not matched to a gene. The CDR3 extends over 14 amino acids. The CDR3: CASRKGGANNEQFF. CDR3 nucleotide sequence: TGTGCCAGCCGAAAAGGGGGCGCAAACAATGAGCAGTTCTTC.